The clone carrying this T cell receptor (beta chain) was detected a few times. The antigen is undetermined. Germline-derived CDR1 and CDR2 are SGHTA and FQGNSA. J gave up 7 bases and V 5 bases, and 6 bases lay outside the gene matches. CDR3 length: 14 residues. These data originate in a study of memory CD4+ T cells and cytomegalovirus serostatus. Study-level findings and limits: Suggested: most of the CMV-linked TCR signature lies in CD4+ memory cells. 67 of 164 known CMV-associated TCRbeta sequences appeared in CD4+ memory.

The sort gate was single viable CD3+CD4+CD8-CD45RO+ cells for memory CD4+ T cells. Serum IgG to CMV pp150, pp28, p38 and p52 defined serostatus. TCRdb keeps only in-frame clones here, not all; method: immunoSEQ multiplex PCR. The table shows more than 45,000 clones, with 70% to 85% occurring only once. This receptor was taken from an adult in good health and CMV-seronegative. Sequenced material: memory CD4+ T cells from blood. The rearrangement uses TRBV7-2 and TRBJ1-3, with 9 bases identical to TRBD1. CDR3 amino acids: CASSPPGQGNTIYF. The CDR3 DNA reads TGTGCCAGCAGCCCGCCGGGACAGGGTAACACCATATATTTT.